This T cell receptor beta chain was found in a study of T-cell reconstitution after alpha-beta-depleted transplantation in children. CDR1 DFQATT and CDR2 SNEGSKA come from the germline V gene (reference sequence). The CDR3 loop spans 17 amino acids. Construction of the TCRbeta library involved unique molecular identifiers. TCRdb processed the PCR reads anew with MiXCR; each CDR3 protein has one entry. The sample shows 200,000 or so distinct CDR3 sequences, about 7% of them seen only once. This specimen consisted of PBMCs, obtained before TCRalphabeta/CD19-depleted stem cell transplant. This sequence was found in a boy between 2 and 10 years old with acute lymphoblastic leukemia, due to receive a stem cell transplant. This chain uses TRBV20-1 with TRBJ2-1; D is unresolved. CDR3 coding DNA: TGCTGCGCTAGAGAGGCCTTCTTGCAGAGCTCCTACAATGAGCAGTTCTTC. Its translation: CCAREAFLQSSYNEQFF.